These T cell receptor beta chains were read from a single sample in a study of blood T cells in healthy people across ages. TCRdb re-called the 5' RACE reads through MiXCR, storing one row per CDR3 protein. The sample yields roughly 800,000 distinct CDR3 sequences, roughly 50% seen once. Material: blood. The receptors stem from a man between 25 and 39 years old in good health. CDR3s include the opening cysteine and the closing phenylalanine or tryptophan. A D gene is named only where the DNA matches it firmly. Not every row has a clone size; where given, it reads once, few, many or a size class.

TRBJ1-2 TRBV6-5 - TRBD1 TGTGCCAGCAGTTACACGACAGGGTATGGCTACACCTTC CASSYTTGYGYTF
TRBJ1-2 TRBV7-9 - - TGTGCCAGCACCATACCGGCGGATTCCTGGCGAGGCTATGGCTACACCTTC CASTIPADSWRGYGYTF
TRBJ2-1 TRBV28 - TRBD1 TGTGCCAGCAGTTTCGAGGGGGCGAGGGATGAGCAGTTCTTC CASSFEGARDEQFF
TRBJ1-6 TRBV2 - - TGTGCCAGCAGTGAAGAGGCAGGATCACCCCTCCACTTT CASSEEAGSPLHF
TRBJ2-3 TRBV6-5 - TRBD2 TGTGCCAGCAGTCTCGGGACTAGCGGGAAAGATACGCAGTATTTT CASSLGTSGKDTQYF
TRBJ2-7 TRBV7-8 - TRBD2 TGTGCCAGCAGACCCGGGACTAGCGGGAAAAACGAGCAGTACTTC CASRPGTSGKNEQYF
TRBJ1-1 TRBV7-2 - - TGTGCCAGCAGCCTCGTGGGATCCGAGGGCACTGAAGCTTTCTTT CASSLVGSEGTEAFF
TRBJ2-1 TRBV12-3/TRBV12-4 - TRBD2 TGTGCCAGCAGTTTCGTTCTGCTAGCGGACCTCGACCAAGAGACCCAGTTCTTC CASSFVLLADLDQETQFF
TRBJ1-1 TRBV5-1 - - TGCGCCAGCAGACCATCGGACAGTAACACTGAAGCTTTCTTT CASRPSDSNTEAFF
TRBJ1-2 TRBV29-1 - - TGCAGCGCCGGCCGGGGTAACTATGGCTACACCTTC CSAGRGNYGYTF
TRBJ2-1 TRBV5-1 few - TGCGCCAGCAGTCAGGAGCCCAGCAGGGGCTCCTACAATGAGCAGTTCTTC CASSQEPSRGSYNEQFF
TRBJ1-2 TRBV4-1 - TRBD1 TGCGCCAGCAGCCAAGGAGTCGCAGGGGGTGATCGAGGCTACACCTTC CASSQGVAGGDRGYTF
TRBJ2-5 TRBV29-1 - - TGCAGCGTTGATCAGGCAGGGCAAGCGACCCAGTACTTC CSVDQAGQATQYF
TRBJ2-5 TRBV21-1 few - TGTGCCAGCAGCAGGCAAAGGGAAGAGACCCAGTACTTC CASSRQREETQYF